This entry lists 18 T cell receptor beta chains sequenced from one sample in a study of T cell responses to AZD1222 COVID-19 vaccine. The protocol was immunoSEQ multiplex PCR, while the TCRdb copy is restricted to in-frame clones and leaves out a portion. The sample has 98,000 or so clones; 93% are singletons. This material consisted of peripheral blood, taken on day 0 of AZD1222 vaccination. Receptor source: an adult in good health.

The chain is built from TRBV2 and TRBJ2-6; D is undetermined. The germline V and J ends were trimmed by 2 bases and 10 bases, with 6 bases remaining between them. Germline V CDR1 and CDR2: SNHLY, FYNNEI. The CDR3 is 12 residues long. The CDR3 coding sequence is TGTGCCAGCAGTGAAAACTCGAACGTCCTGACTTTC. Amino acids: CASSENSNVLTF. Using reference TRBV2 and TRBJ2-6 for the parts outside the CDR3, the full variable domain is EPEVTQTPSHQVTQMGQEVILRCVPISNHLYFYWYRQILGQKVEFLVSFYNNEISEKSEIFDDQFSVERPDGSNFTLKIRSTKLEDSAMYFCASSENSNVLTFGAGSRLTVL.

CDR3 DNA sequence: TGTGCCAGCAGCGCAAGGGGACTAGCGAGAACAGATACGCAGTATTTT. It translates to CASSARGLARTDTQYF. V is TRBV3-1 (or the pseudogene TRBV3-2) and J is TRBJ2-3; 10 bases align to TRBD2. This CDR3 is built from 16 residues. The germline V gene encodes CDR1 LGHDT and CDR2 YNNKEL (reference sequence). V trimming: 5 bases; J trimming: 3 bases; junction bases outside the gene matches: 8.

This chain connects TRBV4-2 to TRBJ2-7; 7 nucleotides agree with TRBD2. This CDR3 has 14 amino acids. Germline values: CDR1 LGHNA, CDR2 YNFKEQ. With 3 bases clipped from V and 2 bases from J, the junction kept 4 bases outside the gene matches. The CDR3 region has the DNA TGTGCCAGCAGCCATGAGCGGGGCACCTACGAGCAGTACTTC. Translation gives CASSHERGTYEQYF.

This sequence joins TRBV2 and TRBJ2-3; D might be TRBD2 (5 bases). The length of the CDR3 is 15 residues. Trimming cost V 6 bases and J 0 bases, with 13 bases left between them. CDR1 SNHLY and CDR2 FYNNEI come from the germline V gene. The CDR3 is CASRALAASTDTQYF. The CDR3 DNA follows: TGTGCCAGCAGGGCGCTAGCTGCTAGCACAGATACGCAGTATTTT.

In this sample, this clone turned up a few times. The chain is built from TRBV18 and TRBJ2-5, with TRBD2 identical over 11 bases. This CDR3 contains 17 residues. The J segment lost 1 base and the V segment lost 3 bases, leaving 7 bases of the junction unmatched. Germline values: CDR1 KGHSH, CDR2 LQKENI. As DNA, the CDR3 is TGTGCCAGCTCACCGGGTTCTAGCGGGAGGCCCCAAGAGACCCAGTACTTC. Translating it yields CASSPGSSGRPQETQYF.

The J gene is TRBJ2-2, the V gene TRBV7-9, with a possible D match to TRBD2 (5 bases). Trimming cost V 5 bases and J 2 bases, with 15 bases left between them. The CDR3 extends over 16 amino acids. Germline-derived CDR1 and CDR2 are SEHNR and FQNEAQ (reference sequence). CDR3 protein: CASSQDSLQNTGELFF. The CDR3 region has the DNA TGTGCCAGCAGCCAGGACTCGTTACAAAACACCGGGGAGCTGTTTTTT.

The genes are TRBV7-3 and TRBJ2-2; D gene ambiguous. The CDR3 has 13 residues. CDR1 and CDR2 from the germline V gene are SGHTA and FQGTGA. V was cut by 3 bases and J by 8 bases, with 10 bases left in between. For the CDR3, the DNA is TGTGCCAGCAGCTTTGGTCCCGCGGGGGAGCTGTTTTTT. Protein product: CASSFGPAGELFF.

This rearrangement joins TRBV5-4 to TRBJ2-1; D ambiguous. The V end lost 3 bases, the J end lost 7 bases, and 17 bases lay between the germline ends. The germline V gene encodes CDR1 SGHNT and CDR2 YYREEE (reference sequence). The CDR3 totals 15 residues. DNA for the CDR3: TGTGCCAGCAGCTCTGCTCCCGGTGGTGGGAATGAGCAGTTCTTC. Its protein is CASSSAPGGGNEQFF.

The V and J genes are TRBV11-3 and TRBJ2-7, with 12 bases fitting TRBD1. Germline V gene sequence: CDR1 SGHNT, CDR2 YENEEA. V trimming: 0 bases; J trimming: 4 bases; junction bases outside the gene matches: 4. CDR3 length: 16 amino acids. The CDR3 DNA reads TGTGCCAGCAGCTTAGAGGGACAGGGGGCCGCATACGAGCAGTACTTC. Its protein is CASSLEGQGAAYEQYF.

The rearrangement links TRBV2 to TRBJ1-5, with 11 bases matching TRBD1. V was clipped by 4 bases and J by 4 bases; unmatched bases: 3. The CDR3 contains 15 residues. The germline V gene has CDR1 SNHLY and CDR2 FYNNEI. CDR3 residues: CASSGTGGGNQPQHF. The CDR3, as DNA: TGTGCCAGCAGTGGGACAGGGGGCGGTAATCAGCCCCAGCATTTT. The entire variable domain, with the rest obtained from reference TRBV2 and TRBJ1-5, is as follows: EPEVTQTPSHQVTQMGQEVILRCVPISNHLYFYWYRQILGQKVEFLVSFYNNEISEKSEIFDDQFSVERPDGSNFTLKIRSTKLEDSAMYFCASSGTGGGNQPQHFGDGTRLSIL.

This clone was recorded once. The rearrangement joins TRBV7-9 to TRBJ1-4; 8 positions agree with TRBD1. Germline loops: CDR1 SEHNR, CDR2 FQNEAQ (reference sequence). This CDR3 has 14 residues. Trimming took 5 bases from V and 3 from J; bases not matched to a gene: 2. The CDR3 DNA is TGTGCCAGCAGCCAGACAGGGGCTAATGAAAAACTGTTTTTT. Translated, it gives CASSQTGANEKLFF.

The V gene is TRBV5-8, the J gene TRBJ2-7, with 8 bases aligning to TRBD2. Germline CDR1 is SGHTS and CDR2 is YDEGEE. CDR3 length: 14 amino acids. V was clipped by 3 bases and J by 2 bases; unmatched bases: 4. The CDR3 nucleotides are TGTGCCAGCAGCTCAATAGCGGGGCCCTACGAGCAGTACTTC. Its protein is CASSSIAGPYEQYF.

This clone came up once. The J gene is TRBJ2-1, the V gene TRBV7-2; D gene uncertain. In germline, CDR1 is SGHTA, CDR2 FQGNSA. With 7 bases removed from V and 9 bases from J, the gap between germline ends came to 16 bases. CDR3 length: 13 residues. This CDR3 reads CASTVSPGLEQFF. The CDR3 DNA reads as TGTGCCAGCACCGTCTCACCTGGGCTTGAGCAGTTCTTC. Full variable domain (missing parts from reference TRBV7-2 and TRBJ2-1): GAGVSQSPSNKVTEKGKDVELRCDPISGHTALYWYRQSLGQGLEFLIYFQGNSAPDKSGLPSDRFSAERTGGSVSTLTIQRTQQEDSAVYLCASTVSPGLEQFFGPGTRLTVL.

This chain uses TRBV7-2 with TRBJ1-4; 8 bases map to TRBD1. The CDR3 covers 15 residues. Germline assignment: CDR1 SGHTA and CDR2 FQGNSA. V gave up 5 bases and J gave up 10 bases; unmatched junction bases: 12. CDR3 sequence (DNA): TGTGCCAGCAGCCTCGGACAGGGATTAGGCCGAAAACTGTTTTTT. This translates into CASSLGQGLGRKLFF.

This rearrangement joins TRBV7-2 to TRBJ2-1, with D possibly TRBD2 on 5 matching bases. CDR1 SGHTA and CDR2 FQGNSA come from the germline V gene. The ends were cut back, 3 bases at V and 10 bases at J, with 13 bases in the middle. The CDR3 spans 13 residues. The CDR3 loop is CASSLARLREQFF. As DNA, the CDR3 is TGTGCCAGCAGCTTGGCGCGACTAAGAGAGCAGTTCTTC.

The CDR3 reads CASSSNRGETQYF. CDR3 in DNA: TGTGCCAGCAGTTCTAACAGGGGAGAGACCCAGTACTTC. V usage is TRBV6-5 and J usage is TRBJ2-5; 7 bases line up with TRBD1. Germline values: CDR1 MNHEY, CDR2 SVGAGI. The CDR3 is 13 residues long. Germline trimming cut 4 bases from V and 4 bases from J; bases unmatched to any gene: 3.

CDR3 in DNA: TGTGCAACAACCAGGGTCGGTAGCGGGAGTTATGGCACCGGGGAGCTGTTTTTT. Translating it yields CATTRVGSGSYGTGELFF. J is TRBJ2-2 and V is TRBV27; 9 nucleotides agree with TRBD2. Germline V gene data show CDR1 as MNHEY and CDR2 as SMNVEV (reference sequence). The CDR3 is 18 amino acids.

The J gene is TRBJ2-2, the V gene TRBV7-6, with TRBD1 matching 9 bases. CDR1 is SGHVS and CDR2 is FNYEAQ in the germline V gene. This CDR3 spans 15 amino acids. V shed 5 bases and J 3 bases; nucleotides not matched to a gene: 4. CDR3 amino acids: CASSPRTGDTGELFF. Here the CDR3 DNA reads TGTGCCAGCAGCCCGCGGACAGGGGACACCGGGGAGCTGTTTTTT.